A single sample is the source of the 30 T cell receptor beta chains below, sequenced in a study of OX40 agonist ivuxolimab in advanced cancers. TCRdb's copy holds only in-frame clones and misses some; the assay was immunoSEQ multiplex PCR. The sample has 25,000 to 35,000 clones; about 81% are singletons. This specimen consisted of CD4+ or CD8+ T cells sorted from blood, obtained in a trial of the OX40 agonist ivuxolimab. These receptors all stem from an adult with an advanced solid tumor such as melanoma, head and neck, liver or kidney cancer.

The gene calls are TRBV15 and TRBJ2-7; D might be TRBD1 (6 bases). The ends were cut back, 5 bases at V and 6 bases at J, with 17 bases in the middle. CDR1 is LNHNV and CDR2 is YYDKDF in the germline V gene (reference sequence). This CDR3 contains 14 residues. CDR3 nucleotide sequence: TGTGCCACCAGCGGCGAAACTTACAGGGCCGAGCAGTACTTC. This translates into CATSGETYRAEQYF.

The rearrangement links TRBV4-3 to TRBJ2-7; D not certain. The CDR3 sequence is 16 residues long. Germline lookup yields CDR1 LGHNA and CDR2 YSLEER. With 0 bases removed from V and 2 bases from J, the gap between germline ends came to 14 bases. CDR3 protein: CASSQDHSSPAYEQYF. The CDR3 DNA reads TGCGCCAGCAGCCAAGATCACAGCAGCCCAGCCTACGAGCAGTACTTC.

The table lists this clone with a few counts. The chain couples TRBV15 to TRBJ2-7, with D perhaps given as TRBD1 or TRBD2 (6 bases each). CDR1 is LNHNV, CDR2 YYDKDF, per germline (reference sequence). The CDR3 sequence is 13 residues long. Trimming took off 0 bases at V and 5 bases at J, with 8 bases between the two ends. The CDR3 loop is CATSREGGHEQYF. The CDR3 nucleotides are TGTGCCACCAGCAGAGAGGGGGGCCACGAGCAGTACTTC.

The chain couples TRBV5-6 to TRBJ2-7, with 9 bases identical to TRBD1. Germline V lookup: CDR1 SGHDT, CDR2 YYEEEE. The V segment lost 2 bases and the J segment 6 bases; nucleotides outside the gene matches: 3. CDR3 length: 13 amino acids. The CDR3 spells CASSFGTGSEQYF. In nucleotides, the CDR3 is TGTGCCAGCAGCTTCGGGACAGGGAGCGAGCAGTACTTC.

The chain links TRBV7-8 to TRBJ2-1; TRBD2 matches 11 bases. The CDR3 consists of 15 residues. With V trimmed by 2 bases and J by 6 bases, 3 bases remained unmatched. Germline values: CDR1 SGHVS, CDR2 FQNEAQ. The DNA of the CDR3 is TGTGCCAGCAGCTTAAGCCTAGCGGGAGGCAATGAGCAGTTCTTC. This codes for CASSLSLAGGNEQFF.

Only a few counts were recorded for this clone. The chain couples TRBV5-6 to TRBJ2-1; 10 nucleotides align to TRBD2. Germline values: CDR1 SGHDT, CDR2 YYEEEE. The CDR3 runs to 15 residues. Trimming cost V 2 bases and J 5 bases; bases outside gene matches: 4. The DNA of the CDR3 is TGTGCCAGCAGCTTTCTAGCGGGGGTTAACAATGAGCAGTTCTTC. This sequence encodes CASSFLAGVNNEQFF.

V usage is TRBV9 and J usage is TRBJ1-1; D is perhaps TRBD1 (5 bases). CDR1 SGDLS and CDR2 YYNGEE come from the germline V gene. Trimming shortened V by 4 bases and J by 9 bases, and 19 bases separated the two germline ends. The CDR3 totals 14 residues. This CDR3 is CASSPETRAEQAFF. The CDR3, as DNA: TGTGCCAGCAGCCCCGAGACCAGGGCGGAGCAAGCTTTCTTT.

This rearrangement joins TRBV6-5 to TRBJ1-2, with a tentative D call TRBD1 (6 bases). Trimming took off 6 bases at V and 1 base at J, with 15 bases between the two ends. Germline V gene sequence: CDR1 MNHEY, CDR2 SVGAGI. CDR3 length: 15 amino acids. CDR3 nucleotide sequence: TGTGCCAGCAGACTGGGGGCTGTCGATAACTATGGCTACACCTTC. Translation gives CASRLGAVDNYGYTF.

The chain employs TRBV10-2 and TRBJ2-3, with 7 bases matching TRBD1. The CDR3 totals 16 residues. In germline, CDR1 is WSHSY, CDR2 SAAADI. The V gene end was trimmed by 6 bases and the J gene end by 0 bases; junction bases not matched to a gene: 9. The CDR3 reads CASSVQGYSSTDTQYF. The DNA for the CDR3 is TGCGCCAGCAGCGTACAGGGGTACTCTAGCACAGATACGCAGTATTTT.

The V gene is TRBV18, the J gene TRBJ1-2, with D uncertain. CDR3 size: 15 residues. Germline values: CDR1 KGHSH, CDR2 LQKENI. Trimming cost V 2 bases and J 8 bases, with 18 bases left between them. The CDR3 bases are TGTGCCAGCTCACCAGATTCTGGCAGCCCGGGGGGCTACACCTTC. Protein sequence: CASSPDSGSPGGYTF.

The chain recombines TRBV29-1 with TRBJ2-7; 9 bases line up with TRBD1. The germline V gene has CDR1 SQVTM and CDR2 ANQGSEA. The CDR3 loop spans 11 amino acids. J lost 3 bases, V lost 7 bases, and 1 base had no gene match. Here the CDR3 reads CSGQGGYEQYF. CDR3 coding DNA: TGCAGCGGACAGGGGGGCTACGAGCAGTACTTC.

The CDR3 DNA reads as TGTGCCAGCAGCTTCGGGCCGAGCTCCTACAATGAGCAGTTCTTC. Translated: CASSFGPSSYNEQFF. V and J are TRBV5-4 and TRBJ2-1, with D hard to call. Per the germline V gene, CDR1 is SGHNT and CDR2 is YYREEE (reference sequence). V was trimmed by 2 bases and J by 0 bases, leaving 9 bases between them. The CDR3 extends over 15 amino acids.

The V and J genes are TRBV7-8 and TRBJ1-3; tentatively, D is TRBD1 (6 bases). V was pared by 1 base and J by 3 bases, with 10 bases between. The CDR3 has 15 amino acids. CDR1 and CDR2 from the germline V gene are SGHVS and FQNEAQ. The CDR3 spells CASSLGWGLGNTIYF. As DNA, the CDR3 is TGTGCCAGCAGCTTAGGTTGGGGGCTTGGAAACACCATATATTTT.

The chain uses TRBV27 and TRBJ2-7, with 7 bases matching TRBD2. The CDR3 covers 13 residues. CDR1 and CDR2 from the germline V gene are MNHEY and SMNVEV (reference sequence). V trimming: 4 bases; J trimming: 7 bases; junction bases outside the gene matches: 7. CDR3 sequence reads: CASSSGGRQEQYF. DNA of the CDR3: TGTGCCAGCAGTTCGGGCGGGAGACAGGAGCAGTACTTC.

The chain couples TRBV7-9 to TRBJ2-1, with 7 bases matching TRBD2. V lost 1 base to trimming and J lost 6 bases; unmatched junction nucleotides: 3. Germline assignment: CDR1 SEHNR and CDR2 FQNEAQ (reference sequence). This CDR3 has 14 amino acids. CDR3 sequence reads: CASSLGGTTNEQFF. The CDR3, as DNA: TGTGCCAGCAGCTTAGGTGGGACTACCAATGAGCAGTTCTTC.

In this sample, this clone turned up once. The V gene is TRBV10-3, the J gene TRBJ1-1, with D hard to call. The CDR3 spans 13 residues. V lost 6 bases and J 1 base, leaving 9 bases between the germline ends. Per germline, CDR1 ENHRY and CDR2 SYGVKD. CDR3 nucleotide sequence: TGTGCCATCAGGGGGTGGCCGAACACTGAAGCTTTCTTT. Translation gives CAIRGWPNTEAFF.

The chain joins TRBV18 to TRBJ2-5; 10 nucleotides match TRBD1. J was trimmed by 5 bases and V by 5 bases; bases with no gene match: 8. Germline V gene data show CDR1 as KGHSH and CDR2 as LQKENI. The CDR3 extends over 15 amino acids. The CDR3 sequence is CASSSLDRGMETQYF. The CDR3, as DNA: TGTGCCAGCTCATCGCTGGACAGGGGGATGGAGACCCAGTACTTC. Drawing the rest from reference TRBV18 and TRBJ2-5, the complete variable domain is NAGVMQNPRHLVRRRGQEARLRCSPMKGHSHVYWYRQLPEEGLKFMVYLQKENIIDESGMPKERFSAEFPKEGPSILRIQQVVRGDSAAYFCASSSLDRGMETQYFGPGTRLLVL.

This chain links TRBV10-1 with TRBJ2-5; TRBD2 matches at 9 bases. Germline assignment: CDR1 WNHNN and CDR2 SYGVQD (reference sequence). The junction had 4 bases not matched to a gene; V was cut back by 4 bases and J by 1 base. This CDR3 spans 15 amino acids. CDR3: CASSVSSGSQETQYF. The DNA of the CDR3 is TGCGCCAGCAGTGTCAGTAGCGGGAGCCAAGAGACCCAGTACTTC.

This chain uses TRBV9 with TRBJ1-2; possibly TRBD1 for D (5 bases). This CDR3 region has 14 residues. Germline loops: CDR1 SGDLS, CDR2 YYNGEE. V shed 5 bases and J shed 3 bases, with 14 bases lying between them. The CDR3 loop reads CASRGAGLHYGYTF. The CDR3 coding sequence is TGTGCCAGCAGAGGAGCGGGGCTTCACTATGGCTACACCTTC.

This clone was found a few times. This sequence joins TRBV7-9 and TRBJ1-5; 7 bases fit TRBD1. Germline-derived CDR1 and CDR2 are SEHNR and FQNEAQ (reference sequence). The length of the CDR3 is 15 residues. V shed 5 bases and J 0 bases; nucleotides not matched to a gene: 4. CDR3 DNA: TGTGCCAGCAGCCAGGGGGGGATTAGCAATCAGCCCCAGCATTTT. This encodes CASSQGGISNQPQHF.

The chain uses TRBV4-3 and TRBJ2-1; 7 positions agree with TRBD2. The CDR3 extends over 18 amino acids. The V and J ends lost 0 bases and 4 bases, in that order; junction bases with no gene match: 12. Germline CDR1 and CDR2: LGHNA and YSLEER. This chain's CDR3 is CASSQDNSWSGAYNEQFF. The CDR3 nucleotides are TGCGCCAGCAGCCAAGATAATTCCTGGAGCGGGGCTTACAATGAGCAGTTCTTC.

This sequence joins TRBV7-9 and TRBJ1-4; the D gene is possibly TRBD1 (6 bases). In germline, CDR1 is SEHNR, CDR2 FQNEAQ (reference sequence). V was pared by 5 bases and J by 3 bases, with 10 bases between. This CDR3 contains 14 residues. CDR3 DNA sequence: TGTGCCAGCAGCCCACAGGGTGCTAATGAAAAACTGTTTTTT. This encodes CASSPQGANEKLFF. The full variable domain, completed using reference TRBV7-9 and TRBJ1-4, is DTGVSQNPRHKITKRGQNVTFRCDPISEHNRLYWYRQTLGQGPEFLTYFQNEAQLEKSRLLSDRFSAERPKGSFSTLEIQRTEQGDSAMYLCASSPQGANEKLFFGSGTQLSVL.

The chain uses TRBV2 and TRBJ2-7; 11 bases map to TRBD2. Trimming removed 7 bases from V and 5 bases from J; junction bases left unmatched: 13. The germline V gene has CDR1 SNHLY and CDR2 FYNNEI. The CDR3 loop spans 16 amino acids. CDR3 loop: CASMGTSGLLGDEQYF. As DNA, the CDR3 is TGTGCCAGCATGGGGACTAGCGGCCTCCTGGGGGACGAGCAGTACTTC. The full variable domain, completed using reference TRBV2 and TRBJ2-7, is EPEVTQTPSHQVTQMGQEVILRCVPISNHLYFYWYRQILGQKVEFLVSFYNNEISEKSEIFDDQFSVERPDGSNFTLKIRSTKLEDSAMYFCASMGTSGLLGDEQYFGPGTRLTVT.

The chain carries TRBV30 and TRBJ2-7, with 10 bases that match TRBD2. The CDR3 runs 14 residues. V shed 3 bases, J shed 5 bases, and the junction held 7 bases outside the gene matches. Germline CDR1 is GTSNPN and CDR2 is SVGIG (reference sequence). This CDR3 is CAWRVLAGRDEQYF. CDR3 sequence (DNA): TGTGCCTGGAGGGTACTAGCGGGGAGGGACGAGCAGTACTTC. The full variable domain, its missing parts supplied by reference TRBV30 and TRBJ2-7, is SQTIHQWPATLVQPVGSPLSLECTVEGTSNPNLYWYRQAAGRGLQLLFYSVGIGQISSEVPQNLSASRPQDRQFILSSKKLLLSDSGFYLCAWRVLAGRDEQYFGPGTRLTVT.

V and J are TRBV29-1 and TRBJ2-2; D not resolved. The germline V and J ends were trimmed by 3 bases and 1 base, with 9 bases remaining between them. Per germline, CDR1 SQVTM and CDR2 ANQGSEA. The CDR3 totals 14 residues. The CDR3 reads CSVDFSQNTGELFF. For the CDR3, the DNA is TGCAGCGTTGATTTCTCACAGAACACCGGGGAGCTGTTTTTT.

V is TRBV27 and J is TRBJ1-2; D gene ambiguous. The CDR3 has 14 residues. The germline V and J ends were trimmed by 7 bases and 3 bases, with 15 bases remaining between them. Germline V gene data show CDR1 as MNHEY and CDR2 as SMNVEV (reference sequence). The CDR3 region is CASTPRLRDYGYTF. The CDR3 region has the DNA TGTGCCAGCACCCCTCGGCTCCGAGACTATGGCTACACCTTC.

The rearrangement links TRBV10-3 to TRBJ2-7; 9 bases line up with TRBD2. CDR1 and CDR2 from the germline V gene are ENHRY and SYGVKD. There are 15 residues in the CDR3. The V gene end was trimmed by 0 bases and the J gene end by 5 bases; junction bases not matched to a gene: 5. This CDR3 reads CAISESSGSPNEQYF. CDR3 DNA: TGTGCCATCAGTGAGTCTAGCGGGAGTCCTAACGAGCAGTACTTC.

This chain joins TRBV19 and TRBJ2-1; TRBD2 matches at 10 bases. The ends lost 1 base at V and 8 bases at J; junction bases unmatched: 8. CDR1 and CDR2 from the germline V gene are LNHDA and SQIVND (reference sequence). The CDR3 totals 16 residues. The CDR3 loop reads CASSIGWSGRGDEQFF. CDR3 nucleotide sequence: TGTGCCAGTAGTATAGGCTGGAGCGGGAGGGGCGATGAGCAGTTCTTC.

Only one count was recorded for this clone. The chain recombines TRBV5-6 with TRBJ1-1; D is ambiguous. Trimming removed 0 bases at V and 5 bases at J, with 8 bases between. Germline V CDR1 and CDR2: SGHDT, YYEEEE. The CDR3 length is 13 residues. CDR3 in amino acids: CASSLGTWTEAFF. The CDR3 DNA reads TGTGCCAGCAGCTTGGGGACGTGGACTGAAGCTTTCTTT.

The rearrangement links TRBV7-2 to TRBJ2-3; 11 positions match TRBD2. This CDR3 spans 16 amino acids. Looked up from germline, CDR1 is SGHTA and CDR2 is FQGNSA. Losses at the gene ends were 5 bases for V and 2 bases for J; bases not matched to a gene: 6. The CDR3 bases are TGTGCCAGCAGCACCTTAGCGGGGGGGCCCACAGATACGCAGTATTTT. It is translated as CASSTLAGGPTDTQYF.